The next 8 T cell receptor beta chains were all read from a single sample in a study of blood T cells in healthy people across ages. Next came a second PCR, run for roughly 6 to 11 cycles, which used a sample-barcoded 5' primer along with a J-beta primer mix. Each CDR3 protein gets one entry after TCRdb re-called the 5' RACE reads with MiXCR. The sample lists under 2,000,000 distinct CDR3 sequences, 49% occurring once. Input material: blood. The receptors here all came from a woman in her forties in good health.

In this sample, this clonotype turned up a few times. CDR3 sequence: CASSEDRGTDTQYF. The CDR3, as DNA: TGTGCCAGCAGTGAAGACAGGGGCACAGATACGCAGTATTTT. V is TRBV2 and J is TRBJ2-3; weak D call: TRBD1 (6 bases). The CDR3 length is 14 residues. CDR1 and CDR2 (germline): SNHLY, FYNNEI. Trimming stripped 1 base from V and 1 base from J, with 6 bases between.

CDR3 in DNA: TGTGCCAGCAGCCCGGAACCACCAGATACGCAGTATTTT. It encodes CASSPEPPDTQYF. This chain uses TRBV3-1 with TRBJ2-3; D uncertain. The CDR3 covers 13 residues. CDR1 and CDR2 (germline): LGHDT, YNNKEL (reference sequence). The V gene lost 4 bases and the J gene lost 4 bases, with 9 bases spanning the gap.

The genes are TRBV18 and TRBJ1-2, with TRBD1 matching over 8 bases. Trimming took 2 bases from V and 8 from J; bases not matched to a gene: 7. Germline values: CDR1 KGHSH, CDR2 LQKENI. CDR3 length: 14 amino acids. The CDR3: CASSPGTGPTGYTF. CDR3 nucleotides: TGTGCCAGCTCACCAGGGACAGGTCCCACGGGCTACACCTTC.

The chain joins TRBV11-2 to TRBJ1-4, with D possibly being TRBD1 (5 bases). V was clipped by 2 bases and J by 3 bases, with 10 bases between them. There are 15 residues in the CDR3. CDR1 SGHAT and CDR2 FQNNGV come from the germline V gene. CDR3 DNA sequence: TGTGCCAGCAGCTTATGGGGGGGGGCTAATGAAAAACTGTTTTTT. Translation gives CASSLWGGANEKLFF.

V usage is TRBV28 and J usage is TRBJ2-1; 7 nucleotides align to TRBD2. This CDR3 is built from 16 residues. Germline assignment: CDR1 MDHEN and CDR2 SYDVKM. The V and J ends lost 3 bases and 2 bases, in that order; junction bases with no gene match: 7. CDR3 nucleotides: TGTGCCAGCAGTTTGGGAGGGCGGAGCGCCTACAATGAGCAGTTCTTC. The encoded protein is CASSLGGRSAYNEQFF.

This clonotype came up a few times. The chain is built from TRBV7-2 and TRBJ2-3, with D perhaps matching TRBD1 (5 bases). Trimming cost V 7 bases and J 8 bases, with 13 bases left between them. The CDR3 loop spans 12 amino acids. From germline, CDR1 is SGHTA and CDR2 FQGNSA. For the CDR3, the DNA is TGTGCCAGCACCCCAGGGTTTGGTACGCAGTATTTT. Translating it yields CASTPGFGTQYF.

The genes are TRBV1 and TRBJ2-5. TRBV1 has pseudogene status. This CDR3 has 16 residues. CDR3 bases: TGCACCAGCAGCCTACGACCTTCGGGGTTGGGAGAGACCCAGTACTTC. Translation gives CTSSLRPSGLGETQYF.

The rearrangement joins TRBV7-2 to TRBJ2-1, with 16 bases aligning to TRBD2. Trimming removed 1 base from V and 3 bases from J; junction bases left unmatched: 6. CDR3 length: 19 residues. Germline values: CDR1 SGHTA, CDR2 FQGNSA. The CDR3 is CASSLVLGLAGGLYNEQFF. CDR3 coding DNA: TGTGCCAGCAGCTTAGTATTGGGACTAGCGGGGGGGCTCTACAATGAGCAGTTCTTC.